This entry describes one T cell receptor (beta chain). This table comes from immunoSEQ multiplex PCR, and its TCRdb copy is limited to in-frame clones, with some not included. Among tens of thousands of clones listed, around 90% were seen once. This record belongs to a study of OX40 agonist ivuxolimab in advanced cancers. V lost 4 bases and J lost 1; bases outside the gene matches: 7. The CDR3 covers 16 residues. CDR1 is SGHTA, CDR2 FQGTGA, per germline. The sequence derives from an adult with an advanced solid tumor such as melanoma, head and neck, liver or kidney cancer. The sequenced sample was CD4+ or CD8+ T cells sorted from blood, obtained in a trial of the OX40 agonist ivuxolimab. This chain uses TRBV7-3 with TRBJ1-5; 7 nucleotides agree with TRBD1. The CDR3 region is CASSSGGQWSNQPQHF. The DNA for the CDR3 is TGTGCCAGCAGCTCGGGGGGACAGTGGAGCAATCAGCCCCAGCATTTT. Variable domain in full (rest from reference TRBV7-3 and TRBJ1-5): GAGVSQTPSNKVTEKGKYVELRCDPISGHTALYWYRQSLGQGPEFLIYFQGTGAADDSGLPNDRFFAVRPEGSVSTLKIQRTERGDSAVYLCASSSGGQWSNQPQHFGDGTRLSIL.